This T cell receptor (beta chain) originates from a study of PD-L1 blockade in urothelial cancer. As for the study in general: In about 2014, patients got going on atezolizumab, taking 1,200 mg intravenously every 3 weeks. The researchers analyzed blood 3 weeks (second dose) and 6 weeks after treatment start.

V lost 1 base, J lost 2 bases, and 12 bases lay in between. Germline V gene lookup returns CDR1 MNHNS and CDR2 SASEGT. The CDR3 has 16 residues. Measured with immunoSEQ multiplex PCR; TCRdb has only the in-frame clones, and not every one. The sample contains about 30,000 clones, around 89% of which appear only once. The time point is: peripheral blood 6 weeks after treatment start. The specimen was PBMCs, collected around atezolizumab (anti-PD-L1) treatment. The V and J genes are TRBV6-1 and TRBJ2-1, with D hard to call. This TCR was recovered from a man older than 75 with urothelial cancer. The CDR3 reads CASSEVWRRAYNEQFF. The DNA for the CDR3 is TGTGCCAGCAGTGAAGTTTGGCGGAGAGCCTACAATGAGCAGTTCTTC.